Listed here is a single TCR beta chain. In the sorted-subset replicate PCRs, about 190 ng DNA, tens of thousands of T cell genomes, was used. Clones were read by immunoSEQ multiplex PCR, and TCRdb kept only the in-frame ones, dropping some. The sample lists some 240,000 clones, over 60% seen once, with 11% in the top ten. V lost 6 bases to trimming and J lost 2 bases; unmatched junction nucleotides: 10. Germline CDR1 SQVTM, CDR2 ANQGSEA. This CDR3 comprises 15 residues. These data originate in a study of shared clonotypes between healthy human individuals. The TCR comes from a young man in good health. This chain uses TRBV29-1 with TRBJ2-1; 7 bases match TRBD1. Sample: memory CD4+ T cells sorted from blood. Regarding subset: CD45RA-negative fraction. CDR3 amino acids: CSVEKGAHTYNEQFF. The CDR3 nucleotides are TGCAGCGTAGAGAAGGGGGCTCACACCTACAATGAGCAGTTCTTC.